The T cell receptor (beta chain) under discussion was sequenced for a study of blood T cell repertoires in COVID-19. This clone was observed a few times. Germline values: CDR1 SGHTA, CDR2 FQGNSA. V lost 3 bases, J lost 6 bases, and 12 bases lay in between. The CDR3 totals 15 residues. Clones were read by immunoSEQ multiplex PCR, and TCRdb kept only the in-frame ones, dropping some. The sample lists 200,000 to 300,000 clones; around four fifths were seen once. The TCR was taken from a woman of 80 years or more with acute or convalescent COVID-19. The sample consisted of peripheral blood. The chain joins TRBV7-2 to TRBJ1-6; tentative D call: TRBD1 (6 bases). The CDR3 DNA sequence: TGTGCCAGCAGCTTTCTGGGACACAGTAATTCACCCCTCCACTTT. This translates into CASSFLGHSNSPLHF.